The TCR beta chain described here comes from a study of a mutant IDH1 vaccine in newly diagnosed glioma. In the study overall: The sex distribution of treated patients was roughly 62% male and around 38% female, with a mean age of around 43 years. Pretreatment consisted of radiotherapy, temozolomide, or both, with most receiving both.

The repertoire was sequenced with immunoSEQ multiplex PCR; TCRdb's copy has only in-frame clones and lacks some. The top ten hold approximately 2.6% of the sample, which has 65,000 to 70,000 clones, approximately 86% seen once. Germline V gene data show CDR1 as SGDLS and CDR2 as YYNGEE. The CDR3 spans 14 residues. V was trimmed by 0 bases and J by 2 bases, leaving 7 bases between them. Time point reported: baseline, week 1 (first vaccination visit). Treatment here: pre-vaccination baseline after standard-of-care therapy. V usage is TRBV9 and J usage is TRBJ2-3; D not certain. This clonotype was sampled from a man in his thirties or forties with glioma. The specimen comprised PBMCs, sampled from a glioma patient treated with radiotherapy, temozolomide or both. CDR3 loop: CASSVGTNTDTQYF. DNA of the CDR3: TGTGCCAGCAGCGTAGGCACTAACACAGATACGCAGTATTTT.